The next 10 T cell receptor beta chains were all read from a single sample in a study of cytomegalovirus exposure and HLA in healthy donors. The PCR made use of 60 Vbeta and 13 Jbeta primers. Assay used: immunoSEQ multiplex PCR; TCRdb lists only in-frame clones, some missing. The sample records around 150,000 clones, over 75% being singletons. The sample taken for sequencing was PBMCs. Every receptor here comes from a man in his thirties or forties in good health.

This clone came up once. CDR3 coding DNA: TGTGCCAGTAGTGGGGACAGTCTAATTTATGGCTACACCTTC. Translated, it gives CASSGDSLIYGYTF. The gene calls are TRBV19 and TRBJ1-2; 7 bases line up with TRBD1. In germline, CDR1 is LNHDA, CDR2 SQIVND (reference sequence). Unmatched junction bases numbered 8, after V lost 5 bases and J lost 5 bases. The CDR3 runs to 14 residues.

The sample holds a few counts of this clone. The chain uses TRBV27 and TRBJ2-1; a weak D match, TRBD2 (6 bases). Deletions cut 5 bases from V and 0 bases from J, with 11 bases between. Germline assignment: CDR1 MNHEY and CDR2 SMNVEV (reference sequence). The CDR3 consists of 15 residues. CDR3 in amino acids: CASSPTSSSYNEQFF. CDR3 sequence (DNA): TGTGCCAGCAGTCCTACTAGCAGCTCCTACAATGAGCAGTTCTTC.

V gene TRBV11-3 combines with J gene TRBJ2-7; tentatively, D is TRBD1 (5 bases). The CDR3 runs to 12 residues. V lost 4 bases and J lost 3, with 7 bases in between. In germline, CDR1 is SGHNT, CDR2 YENEEA. CDR3 amino acids: CASSSGNYEQYF. The CDR3 region has the DNA TGTGCCAGCAGCTCAGGGAACTACGAGCAGTACTTC.

The V gene is TRBV2, the J gene TRBJ2-5, with 9 bases lining up with TRBD1. Germline V CDR1 and CDR2: SNHLY, FYNNEI. The CDR3 totals 15 residues. Losses at the gene ends were 6 bases for V and 1 base for J; bases not matched to a gene: 6. As DNA, the CDR3 is TGTGCCAGCAGGGGGGGGGACAGGGCCCAAGAGACCCAGTACTTC. Protein sequence: CASRGGDRAQETQYF.

This chain connects TRBV7-9 to TRBJ2-1; D may be TRBD2 (6 bases). This CDR3 comprises 14 residues. Per the germline V gene, CDR1 is SEHNR and CDR2 is FQNEAQ (reference sequence). Trimming removed 3 bases at V and 5 bases at J, with 11 bases between. The CDR3 bases are TGTGCCAGCAGCTTCCGACTAGGAGACAATGAGCAGTTCTTC. This translates into CASSFRLGDNEQFF.

J is TRBJ2-5 and V is TRBV5-4, with 8 bases lining up with TRBD2. Per germline, CDR1 SGHNT and CDR2 YYREEE (reference sequence). V shed 4 bases, J shed 2 bases, and the junction held 7 bases outside the gene matches. CDR3 length equals 15 residues. In DNA form, the CDR3 reads TGTGCCAGCAGCCTGGAGGCGGGAGGACAAGAGACCCAGTACTTC. This sequence encodes CASSLEAGGQETQYF.

The rearrangement links TRBV2 to TRBJ2-2; D is ambiguous. Deletions cut 8 bases from V and 8 bases from J, with 15 bases between. CDR3 length: 13 residues. CDR1 is SNHLY, CDR2 FYNNEI, per germline. CDR3 protein: CASETALRGELFF. The CDR3, as DNA: TGTGCCAGCGAGACGGCTTTGAGGGGGGAGCTGTTTTTT. The whole variable domain, filled in from reference TRBV2 and TRBJ2-2, reads EPEVTQTPSHQVTQMGQEVILRCVPISNHLYFYWYRQILGQKVEFLVSFYNNEISEKSEIFDDQFSVERPDGSNFTLKIRSTKLEDSAMYFCASETALRGELFFGEGSRLTVL.

The J gene is TRBJ2-1, the V gene TRBV5-8, with D possibly being TRBD2 (7 bases). Looked up from germline, CDR1 is SGHTS and CDR2 is YDEGEE. Trimming shortened V by 10 bases and J by 10 bases, and 18 bases separated the two germline ends. This CDR3 has 12 residues. CDR3 protein: CAGPEGEGEQFF. DNA of the CDR3: TGTGCCGGACCCGAGGGGGAGGGGGAGCAGTTCTTC. Full variable domain (missing parts from reference TRBV5-8 and TRBJ2-1): EAGVTQSPTHLIKTRGQQATLRCSPISGHTSVYWYQQALGLGLQFLLWYDEGEERNRGNFPPRFSGRQFPNYSSELNVNALELEDSALYLCAGPEGEGEQFFGPGTRLTVL.

The V call is TRBV18, the J call TRBJ2-2; TRBD2 aligns across 7 bases. With 8 bases clipped from V and 3 bases from J, the junction kept 9 bases outside the gene matches. Per germline, CDR1 KGHSH and CDR2 LQKENI. This CDR3 has 15 residues. CDR3 in amino acids: CASRSGGQDTGELFF. The CDR3 DNA reads TGTGCCAGCCGCTCGGGAGGCCAGGACACCGGGGAGCTGTTTTTT.

The chain joins TRBV7-6 to TRBJ2-7; TRBD2 might be the D (5 bases). This CDR3 has 16 amino acids. V shed 1 base and J shed 7 bases, with 20 bases lying between them. From germline, CDR1 is SGHVS and CDR2 FNYEAQ. The CDR3, as DNA: TGTGCCAGCAGCTTAGGTGCCCGGGGTGAAGTGGAGGAGCAGTACTTC. Its translation: CASSLGARGEVEEQYF.